Listed below are T cell receptor beta chains from one sample, sequenced in a study of beta chain features in type 1 diabetes. Some clones are missing from TCRdb's copy, which holds only in-frame ones; the method was immunoSEQ multiplex PCR. This table holds hundreds of thousands of clones, roughly an eighth found once. Source material: naive CD4+ T cells from blood. The source of these receptors is a man between 18 and 35 years old with type 1 diabetes. Both conserved end residues are part of each CDR3. D genes are given only for firm matches. The size field is filled for only some rows; it gives once, few, many or a size class.

DNA	CDR3	D	size	J	V
TGTGCCAGCTCACCCCAGGAACTGAACACTGAAGCTTTCTTT	CASSPQELNTEAFF	NA	few	TRBJ1-1	TRBV18
TGTGCCAGCAGCTTAATGGTTTCGGGGGGAGGAAGCACAGATACGCAGTATTTT	CASSLMVSGGGSTDTQYF	TRBD2	NA	TRBJ2-3	TRBV7-3
TGTGCCAGCAGAGCCGGGACAGGGAAGTCCGGTGAGCAGTTCTTC	CASRAGTGKSGEQFF	TRBD1	few	TRBJ2-1	TRBV28
TGTGCCAGCAGCCGGGACTACAGCTCCTACGAGCAGTACTTC	CASSRDYSSYEQYF	TRBD2	few	TRBJ2-7	TRBV5-4
TGTGCCAGCAGCTCGCGGCGGGGGGGCCGCACAGATACGCAGTATTTT	CASSSRRGGRTDTQYF	TRBD2	NA	TRBJ2-3	TRBV6-6
TGCGCCAGCAGTGAGAGCTGGGGCAATTCACCCCTCCACTTT	CASSESWGNSPLHF	NA	NA	TRBJ1-6	TRBV10-2
TGTGCCAGCAGTACCCCCGGACTAGATGGCTACGAGCAGTACTTC	CASSTPGLDGYEQYF	TRBD2	NA	TRBJ2-7	TRBV6-5
TGTGCCAGTAGTATCGGGGTTCCAGATACGCAGTATTTT	CASSIGVPDTQYF	NA	NA	TRBJ2-3	TRBV19
TGTGCCAGCAGCCCCGGACAGGGAGGCTTAGGTGGCTACACCTTC	CASSPGQGGLGGYTF	TRBD1	few	TRBJ1-2	TRBV7-2
TGTGCCTGGAGTGGTAGGGGCGGTCAGCCCCAGCATTTT	CAWSGRGGQPQHF	NA	few	TRBJ1-5	TRBV30
TGCAGTGCAGTCGAGGTGTCCCAGCATTTT	CSAVEVSQHF	NA	NA	TRBJ1-5	TRBV20-1
TGTGCCAGCAGCCCCCGACAGGCTAATGAAAAACTGTTTTTT	CASSPRQANEKLFF	NA	NA	TRBJ1-4	TRBV4-2
TGTGCCAGCAGACGACAGAGGATGGACACTGAAGCTTTCTTT	CASRRQRMDTEAFF	NA	NA	TRBJ1-1	TRBV6-1
TGTGCCAGCAGCTATCGACCCTACGGGACAGGGAATCAGCCCCAGCATTTT	CASSYRPYGTGNQPQHF	TRBD1	NA	TRBJ1-5	TRBV5-6
TGTGCCTGGAATCACCTCTCGACATCTCGTCCTGAAAAACTGTTTTTT	CAWNHLSTSRPEKLFF	NA	few	TRBJ1-4	TRBV30
TGTGCTAGCAGCTTAGGGGCCACCCCCCCAGAGACCCAGTACTTC	CASSLGATPPETQYF	NA	few	TRBJ2-5	TRBV7-6
TGTGCCAGCAGTGGGACACGACAAGAGACCCAGTACTTC	CASSGTRQETQYF	NA	NA	TRBJ2-5	TRBV2
TGTGCCAGCAGTGAAGGGGGTGGCTACACCTTC	CASSEGGGYTF	NA	NA	TRBJ1-2	TRBV6-1
TGTGCCAGCAGCTTTGCCCTTGACAGGGTGCATTCACCCCTCCACTTT	CASSFALDRVHSPLHF	TRBD1	NA	TRBJ1-6	TRBV7-9
TGTGCCAGCAGCTTAGGGTTTGGCAGGGGATATGAAGACATTCAGTACTTC	CASSLGFGRGYEDIQYF	NA	NA	TRBJ2-4	TRBV7-9
TGTGCCAGCAGTGACAGATGGGGTCTTACTAGCACAGATACGCAGTATTTT	CASSDRWGLTSTDTQYF	NA	NA	TRBJ2-3	TRBV25-1
TGTGCCAGCAGCGTAGATCCTAGCACTGAGCAGTTCTTC	CASSVDPSTEQFF	NA	NA	TRBJ2-1	TRBV9
TGCGCCAGCAGCTTGGAATCCGACACTGAAGCTTTCTTT	CASSLESDTEAFF	NA	NA	TRBJ1-1	TRBV5-1
TGTGCCAGCAGCCGCCTAGCCGGAGATACGCAGTATTTT	CASSRLAGDTQYF	NA	NA	TRBJ2-3	TRBV11-3
TGTGCCAGCAGTGAATTAAGGGAAGGGCAGTACTTC	CASSELREGQYF	NA	few	TRBJ2-7	TRBV6-1
TGTGCCAGCAGCGCCCGGGGAAGCACCGGGGAGCTGTTTTTT	CASSARGSTGELFF	NA	few	TRBJ2-2	TRBV9
TGTGCCAGTACAGGGACGGATGGCTACACCTTC	CASTGTDGYTF	NA	few	TRBJ1-2	TRBV2
TGTGCCAGCAGCACAGACAGGGGAGGAGAGACCCAGTACTTC	CASSTDRGGETQYF	TRBD1	few	TRBJ2-5	TRBV7-9